The 27 T cell receptor beta chains below were found in one sample sequenced in a study of cytomegalovirus exposure and HLA in healthy donors. PCR used 60 Vbeta primers and 13 Jbeta primers. Method: immunoSEQ multiplex PCR; TCRdb's copy keeps in-frame clones and lacks some. The repertoire holds 100,000 to 120,000 clones, with 76% as singletons. The sample was PBMCs. The source of these receptors is a man aged 25-45 years in good health and CMV-seropositive.

The chain employs TRBV27 and TRBJ1-5; D unresolved. Trimming pared 4 bases from V and 9 bases from J, leaving 10 bases between. CDR1 is MNHEY and CDR2 is SMNVEV in the germline V gene (reference sequence). CDR3 length: 12 amino acids. CDR3 DNA: TGTGCCAGCAGTTCCGAGTATGGGCCCCAGCATTTT. Translation: CASSSEYGPQHF.

The chain combines TRBV28 with TRBJ1-5, with a tentative D call TRBD1 (5 bases). This CDR3 spans 15 amino acids. CDR1 and CDR2 from the germline V gene are MDHEN and SYDVKM. V was trimmed by 4 bases and J by 5 bases, leaving 15 bases between them. This CDR3 reads CASSSFGGLDQPQHF. For the CDR3, the DNA is TGTGCCAGCAGTTCCTTCGGGGGTTTGGATCAGCCCCAGCATTTT.

This chain uses TRBV15 with TRBJ2-5; possibly TRBD2 for D (7 bases). This CDR3 spans 15 amino acids. V was clipped by 3 bases and J by 4 bases, with 15 bases between them. Germline V CDR1 and CDR2: LNHNV, YYDKDF (reference sequence). The CDR3 loop reads CATSRGGAAGETQYF. The CDR3 DNA is TGTGCCACCAGCAGGGGGGGGGCCGCGGGAGAGACCCAGTACTTC.

This clone came up a few times. This sequence joins TRBV5-6 and TRBJ1-4; D ambiguous. The CDR3 totals 13 residues. Trimming stripped 1 base from V and 5 bases from J, with 6 bases between. Germline V gives CDR1 SGHDT, CDR2 YYEEEE. CDR3 in DNA: TGTGCCAGCAGCTTGACAGTCAATGAAAAACTGTTTTTT. Its protein is CASSLTVNEKLFF.

For the CDR3, the DNA is TGCGCCAGCAGTCCTCAGGGATTAGGGTATGGCTACACCTTC. It translates to CASSPQGLGYGYTF. This chain links TRBV4-3 with TRBJ1-2; a weak D match, TRBD1 (5 bases). CDR1 is LGHNA, CDR2 YSLEER, per germline. The CDR3 runs 14 residues. The ends were cut back, 6 bases at V and 5 bases at J, with 16 bases in the middle.

The chain is built from TRBV9 and TRBJ1-1; tentative D call: TRBD1 (6 bases). V was pared by 0 bases and J by 2 bases, with 17 bases between. Looked up from germline, CDR1 is SGDLS and CDR2 is YYNGEE. The length of the CDR3 is 17 residues. CDR3 sequence: CASSVEGGLGGNTEAFF. CDR3 sequence (DNA): TGTGCCAGCAGCGTAGAAGGGGGTCTTGGTGGTAACACTGAAGCTTTCTTT.

The chain employs TRBV27 and TRBJ1-1; 9 nucleotides agree with TRBD1. This CDR3 comprises 14 residues. V shed 6 bases and J 5 bases; nucleotides not matched to a gene: 7. The germline V gene encodes CDR1 MNHEY and CDR2 SMNVEV (reference sequence). CDR3 nucleotides: TGTGCCAGCAGAATACAGACAGGGGGGACTGAAGCTTTCTTT. Translation gives CASRIQTGGTEAFF.

V is TRBV6-5 and J is TRBJ1-6, with TRBD1 identical over 7 bases. J lost 10 bases, V lost 2 bases, and 8 bases had no gene match. The CDR3 is 15 residues long. The germline V gene has CDR1 MNHEY and CDR2 SVGAGI. The CDR3 DNA is TGTGCCAGCAGTTACCGAGACAGGGATCCGTCACCCCTCCACTTT. This gives the protein CASSYRDRDPSPLHF.

The chain recombines TRBV30 with TRBJ1-1; D is uncertain. V lost 4 bases to trimming and J lost 1 base, with 10 bases between them. Germline V CDR1 and CDR2: GTSNPN, SVGIG (reference sequence). This CDR3 is built from 13 residues. CDR3 DNA: TGTGCCTGGAACCTTCGGGGGAACACTGAAGCTTTCTTT. Protein: CAWNLRGNTEAFF.

The J gene is TRBJ2-5, the V gene TRBV4-3; 7 nucleotides agree with TRBD1. The CDR3 length is 14 residues. Germline lookup yields CDR1 LGHNA and CDR2 YSLEER. Trimming cost V 6 bases and J 5 bases; bases outside gene matches: 9. This CDR3 reads CASSIRQGEETQYF. For the CDR3, the DNA is TGCGCCAGCAGTATTCGTCAGGGGGAGGAGACCCAGTACTTC.

This clone was seen a single time. The rearrangement links TRBV28 to TRBJ1-2; D possibly corresponds to TRBD1 (6 bases). The CDR3 length is 17 residues. Germline loops: CDR1 MDHEN, CDR2 SYDVKM. V gave up 3 bases and J gave up 3 bases, with 20 bases separating them. CDR3 sequence reads: CASSFRLRGRGDYGYTF. For the CDR3, the DNA is TGTGCCAGCAGTTTTCGCCTCAGGGGACGGGGGGACTATGGCTACACCTTC.

The CDR3 sequence is CASISGTGLAGELFF. In DNA form, the CDR3 reads TGTGCCAGCATTTCCGGGACAGGGCTCGCCGGGGAGCTGTTTTTT. The chain carries TRBV28 and TRBJ2-2; the match to TRBD1 covers 9 bases. Germline CDR1 is MDHEN and CDR2 is SYDVKM. This CDR3 has 15 amino acids. The V and J ends lost 7 bases and 6 bases, in that order; junction bases with no gene match: 9.

The chain recombines TRBV7-9 with TRBJ1-2, with D perhaps matching TRBD1 (6 bases). Germline CDR1 and CDR2: SEHNR and FQNEAQ (reference sequence). The CDR3 is 13 residues long. V lost 5 bases, J lost 5 bases, and 12 bases lay in between. CDR3 nucleotide sequence: TGTGCCAGCAGCCCCGGGACACCGTATGGCTACACCTTC. Amino acid sequence: CASSPGTPYGYTF.

The rearrangement uses TRBV15 and TRBJ2-5, with 8 bases identical to TRBD1. V was clipped by 5 bases and J by 5 bases; unmatched bases: 7. Looked up from germline, CDR1 is LNHNV and CDR2 is YYDKDF (reference sequence). CDR3 length equals 14 residues. CDR3 sequence reads: CATSLRTGPETQYF. The CDR3 DNA reads as TGTGCCACCAGCTTGCGGACAGGGCCGGAGACCCAGTACTTC.

The chain uses TRBV10-3 and TRBJ2-7; D possibly corresponds to TRBD2 (7 bases). The CDR3 is made up of 14 amino acids. With 10 bases removed from V and 5 bases from J, the gap between germline ends came to 21 bases. Per germline, CDR1 ENHRY and CDR2 SYGVKD. CDR3 coding DNA: TGTGCCACCGCCGAGGGGGGGAGCCTCGACGAGCAGTACTTC. This translates into CATAEGGSLDEQYF.

The chain couples TRBV2 to TRBJ2-7; D may be TRBD1 (5 bases). The CDR3 consists of 15 residues. Trimming left V 2 bases short and J 3 bases short, with 14 bases between. Germline V gives CDR1 SNHLY, CDR2 FYNNEI. The CDR3 is CASSEHPGKNYEQYF. The CDR3 coding sequence is TGTGCCAGCAGTGAACACCCAGGGAAGAACTACGAGCAGTACTTC. Combining the CDR3 with reference TRBV2 and TRBJ2-7 gives the whole variable domain EPEVTQTPSHQVTQMGQEVILRCVPISNHLYFYWYRQILGQKVEFLVSFYNNEISEKSEIFDDQFSVERPDGSNFTLKIRSTKLEDSAMYFCASSEHPGKNYEQYFGPGTRLTVT.

In DNA, the CDR3 is TGTGCCAGCAGCAGGACAGGCAGAAATGAAAAACTGTTTTTT. Amino acid sequence: CASSRTGRNEKLFF. The chain carries TRBV27 and TRBJ1-4; 7 bases map to TRBD1. The CDR3 sequence is 14 residues long. J lost 5 bases, V lost 6 bases, and 6 bases had no gene match. CDR1 MNHEY and CDR2 SMNVEV come from the germline V gene (reference sequence).

This chain links TRBV7-2 with TRBJ2-5, with 9 bases lining up with TRBD2. Germline CDR1 and CDR2: SGHTA and FQGNSA. V gave up 2 bases and J gave up 2 bases; unmatched junction bases: 9. The CDR3 runs to 17 residues. The CDR3 sequence is CASSLSSAGGVQETQYF. In DNA form, the CDR3 reads TGTGCCAGCAGCTTATCATCCGCGGGGGGGGTACAAGAGACCCAGTACTTC. Filled out from reference TRBV7-2 and TRBJ2-5, the complete variable domain reads GAGVSQSPSNKVTEKGKDVELRCDPISGHTALYWYRQSLGQGLEFLIYFQGNSAPDKSGLPSDRFSAERTGGSVSTLTIQRTQQEDSAVYLCASSLSSAGGVQETQYFGPGTRLLVL.

V is TRBV25-1 and J is TRBJ2-7; 7 nucleotides align to TRBD1. The CDR3 is made up of 15 amino acids. The trim removed 2 bases at V and 2 bases at J, leaving 6 bases unmatched. Germline CDR1 is MGHDK and CDR2 is SYGVNS. CDR3 loop: CASSEAGTATYEQYF. CDR3 in DNA: TGTGCCAGCAGTGAAGCCGGGACAGCAACCTACGAGCAGTACTTC.

A remark on this clone: Other DNA sequences in this sample translate to the same CDR3. The genes are TRBV7-2 and TRBJ2-3; 11 bases are shared with TRBD2. Unmatched junction bases numbered 4, after V lost 1 base and J lost 1 base. Germline V gives CDR1 SGHTA, CDR2 FQGNSA. This CDR3 is built from 17 residues. CDR3 protein: CASSLDGTSGGTDTQYF. Written as DNA, the CDR3 is TGTGCCAGCAGCTTAGATGGGACTAGCGGAGGCACAGATACGCAGTATTTT.

This clone has more than one count but fewer than ten. This sequence joins TRBV2 and TRBJ2-5; a weak D match, TRBD2 (7 bases). The V and J ends lost 6 bases and 5 bases respectively, with 13 bases between them. There are 13 residues in the CDR3. The germline V gene encodes CDR1 SNHLY and CDR2 FYNNEI. This chain's CDR3 is CASREGGSETQYF. The CDR3 bases are TGTGCCAGCAGGGAGGGGGGGTCGGAGACCCAGTACTTC. Full variable domain (rest looked up from reference TRBV2 and TRBJ2-5): EPEVTQTPSHQVTQMGQEVILRCVPISNHLYFYWYRQILGQKVEFLVSFYNNEISEKSEIFDDQFSVERPDGSNFTLKIRSTKLEDSAMYFCASREGGSETQYFGPGTRLLVL.

This chain joins TRBV5-1 and TRBJ2-1, with D possibly matching TRBD1 (6 bases). The CDR3 sequence is 14 residues long. In germline, CDR1 is SGHRS, CDR2 YFSETQ. V lost 4 bases and J lost 4, with 12 bases in between. The CDR3 spells CASSGDTGYNEQFF. The CDR3 DNA is TGCGCCAGCAGCGGGGACACTGGGTACAATGAGCAGTTCTTC.

In nucleotides, the CDR3 is TGCGCCAGAAGGGTGATGAGGGGGATTAACACCGGGGAGCTGTTTTTT. Translating gives CARRVMRGINTGELFF. The rearrangement links TRBV10-1 to TRBJ2-2; tentative D call: TRBD1 (6 bases). The CDR3 contains 16 residues. V was trimmed by 9 bases and J by 2 bases, leaving 19 bases between them. Germline V lookup: CDR1 WNHNN, CDR2 SYGVQD (reference sequence).

This clone was picked up one time. This chain uses TRBV5-5 with TRBJ2-1; tentative D call: TRBD2 (6 bases). Germline V gene lookup returns CDR1 SGHKS and CDR2 YYEKEE (reference sequence). V lost 0 bases, J lost 0 bases, and 10 bases lay in between. The CDR3 totals 16 residues. This CDR3 is CASSLDGGASYNEQFF. CDR3 bases: TGTGCCAGCAGCTTGGACGGGGGTGCCTCCTACAATGAGCAGTTCTTC.

This chain uses TRBV19 with TRBJ2-3; 8 bases align to TRBD2. Germline trimming cut 6 bases from V and 0 bases from J; bases unmatched to any gene: 8. This CDR3 region has 16 residues. Germline V gives CDR1 LNHDA, CDR2 SQIVND (reference sequence). CDR3 in amino acids: CASRLAGGGSTDTQYF. The CDR3 DNA reads TGTGCCAGTAGGTTGGCGGGGGGAGGAAGCACAGATACGCAGTATTTT. Drawing the rest from reference TRBV19 and TRBJ2-3, the complete variable domain is DGGITQSPKYLFRKEGQNVTLSCEQNLNHDAMYWYRQDPGQGLRLIYYSQIVNDFQKGDIAEGYSVSREKKESFPLTVTSAQKNPTAFYLCASRLAGGGSTDTQYFGPGTRLTVL.

The V and J genes are TRBV11-3 and TRBJ2-2, with 8 bases that match TRBD2. After removal of 1 base from V and 6 bases from J, the junction contained 10 bases not matched to a gene. Germline assignment: CDR1 SGHNT and CDR2 YENEEA. The CDR3 contains 17 residues. CDR3 in amino acids: CASSLGGTRGSSGELFF. In nucleotides, the CDR3 is TGTGCCAGCAGCTTAGGGGGGACTAGAGGATCTTCCGGGGAGCTGTTTTTT.

The rearrangement links TRBV9 to TRBJ1-1, with 10 bases lining up with TRBD1. The V segment lost 2 bases and the J segment 5 bases; nucleotides outside the gene matches: 6. The germline CDR1 and CDR2 sequences are SGDLS and YYNGEE. The CDR3 is made up of 15 amino acids. CDR3 in amino acids: CASSVPGTGVTEAFF. The CDR3 DNA reads as TGTGCCAGCAGCGTCCCCGGGACAGGGGTGACTGAAGCTTTCTTT.